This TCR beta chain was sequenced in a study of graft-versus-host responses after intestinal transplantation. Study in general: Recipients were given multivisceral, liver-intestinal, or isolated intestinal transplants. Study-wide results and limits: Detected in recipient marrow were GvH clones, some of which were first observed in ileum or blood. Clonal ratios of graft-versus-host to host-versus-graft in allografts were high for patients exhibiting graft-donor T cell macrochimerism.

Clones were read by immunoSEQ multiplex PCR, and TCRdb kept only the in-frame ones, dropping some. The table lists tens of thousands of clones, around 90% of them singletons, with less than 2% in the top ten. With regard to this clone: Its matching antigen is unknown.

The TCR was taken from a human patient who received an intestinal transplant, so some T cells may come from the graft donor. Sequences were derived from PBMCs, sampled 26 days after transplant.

The CDR3 sequence: CASSTAGGHQPQHF. The CDR3 nucleotides read TGTGCCAGTAGTACCGCGGGGGGGCATCAGCCCCAGCATTTT. The chain combines TRBV19 with TRBJ1-5; possible D gene TRBD1, 6 bases. The CDR3 consists of 14 residues. Germline CDR1 and CDR2: LNHDA and SQIVND (reference sequence). V was clipped by 4 bases and J by 5 bases, with 12 bases between them. Looking up the rest from reference TRBV19 and TRBJ1-5 gives the full variable domain: DGGITQSPKYLFRKEGQNVTLSCEQNLNHDAMYWYRQDPGQGLRLIYYSQIVNDFQKGDIAEGYSVSREKKESFPLTVTSAQKNPTAFYLCASSTAGGHQPQHFGDGTRLSIL.